Each of the 10 T cell receptor beta chains below was sequenced from the same sample in a study of blood T cell repertoires in COVID-19. Measured with immunoSEQ multiplex PCR; TCRdb has only the in-frame clones, and not every one. The sample yields about 230,000 clones, roughly 80% seen once. The sample was peripheral blood. The receptor set was obtained from a woman older than 75 with active or convalescent COVID-19.

The chain recombines TRBV15 with TRBJ1-5; D gene ambiguous. V dropped 0 bases and J dropped 5 bases, with 11 bases sitting between them. The CDR3 runs to 15 residues. Looked up from germline, CDR1 is LNHNV and CDR2 is YYDKDF (reference sequence). CDR3 amino acids: CATSREMQADQPQHF. In nucleotides, the CDR3 is TGTGCCACCAGCAGAGAGATGCAGGCCGATCAGCCCCAGCATTTT. The full variable domain, its missing parts supplied by reference TRBV15 and TRBJ1-5, is DAMVIQNPRYQVTQFGKPVTLSCSQTLNHNVMYWYQQKSSQAPKLLFHYYDKDFNNEADTPDNFQSRRPNTSFCFLDIRSPGLGDTAMYLCATSREMQADQPQHFGDGTRLSIL.

The chain has TRBV7-2 and TRBJ2-2; D is unresolved. Germline CDR1 reads SGHTA; CDR2 reads FQGNSA. Deletions cut 5 bases from V and 0 bases from J, with 7 bases between. This CDR3 is 14 amino acids long. This chain's CDR3 is CASSPSANTGELFF. The DNA of the CDR3 is TGTGCCAGCAGCCCTTCTGCGAACACCGGGGAGCTGTTTTTT. The full variable domain, its missing parts supplied by reference TRBV7-2 and TRBJ2-2, is GAGVSQSPSNKVTEKGKDVELRCDPISGHTALYWYRQSLGQGLEFLIYFQGNSAPDKSGLPSDRFSAERTGGSVSTLTIQRTQQEDSAVYLCASSPSANTGELFFGEGSRLTVL.

The genes are TRBV9 and TRBJ2-3; 13 nucleotides agree with TRBD2. J lost 8 bases, V lost 4 bases, and 10 bases had no gene match. The CDR3 contains 16 residues. Per germline, CDR1 SGDLS and CDR2 YYNGEE. The CDR3 bases are TGTGCCAGCAGCTCGCAACTAGCGGGAGGGCAAGGTACGCAGTATTTT. The encoded protein is CASSSQLAGGQGTQYF.

The chain links TRBV6-2 or TRBV6-3 to TRBJ2-7; 7 nucleotides agree with TRBD2. V lost 4 bases and J lost 0; bases outside the gene matches: 6. Germline V gene data show CDR1 as MNHEY and CDR2 as SVGEGT. The CDR3 totals 15 residues. Here the CDR3 reads CASSWGGSSSYEQYF. DNA of the CDR3: TGTGCCAGCAGTTGGGGGGGTTCGAGCTCCTACGAGCAGTACTTC.

In its sample, this clone was seen a few times. CDR3 residues: CASRGTDSGNQPQHF. CDR3 in DNA: TGTGCCAGCAGGGGGACAGACTCTGGCAATCAGCCCCAGCATTTT. The chain uses TRBV2 and TRBJ1-5, with 7 bases matching TRBD1. The CDR3 length is 15 residues. The V segment lost 6 bases and the J segment 2 bases; nucleotides outside the gene matches: 7. The germline V gene has CDR1 SNHLY and CDR2 FYNNEI.

The gene calls are TRBV27 and TRBJ2-7, with TRBD1 matching 8 bases. CDR1 MNHEY and CDR2 SMNVEV come from the germline V gene (reference sequence). The CDR3 is made up of 15 amino acids. Trimming cost V 2 bases and J 2 bases; bases outside gene matches: 5. In nucleotides, the CDR3 is TGTGCCAGCAGTTTAAAGGGGACAGGACCCTACGAGCAGTACTTC. It is translated as CASSLKGTGPYEQYF.

The chain links TRBV11-1 to TRBJ1-2; 9 bases agree with TRBD1. The germline gives CDR1 SGHAT, CDR2 FQDESV (reference sequence). Trimming removed 0 bases from V and 4 bases from J; junction bases left unmatched: 0. The CDR3 has 14 residues. The CDR3 nucleotides read TGTGCCAGCAGCTTAGCGACAGGGGGCTATGGCTACACCTTC. It codes for CASSLATGGYGYTF.

This chain joins TRBV28 and TRBJ1-6; 7 bases match TRBD1. Germline V gene data show CDR1 as MDHEN and CDR2 as SYDVKM. The V segment lost 5 bases and the J segment 9 bases; nucleotides outside the gene matches: 10. CDR3 length equals 15 residues. CDR3 bases: TGTGCCAGCAGTCGGCACAGGGGAGGAAGTTCACCCCTCCACTTT. Its translation is CASSRHRGGSSPLHF.

The chain has TRBV5-6 and TRBJ2-1; D uncertain. Germline CDR1 SGHDT, CDR2 YYEEEE. This CDR3 spans 13 amino acids. V gave up 2 bases and J gave up 11 bases, with 14 bases separating them. CDR3 amino acids: CASSFVPASQQFF. The CDR3 DNA sequence: TGTGCCAGCAGCTTTGTCCCGGCTAGTCAGCAGTTCTTC. The whole variable domain, remainder taken from reference TRBV5-6 and TRBJ2-1, is DAGVTQSPTHLIKTRGQQVTLRCSPKSGHDTVSWYQQALGQGPQFIFQYYEEEERQRGNFPDRFSGHQFPNYSSELNVNALLLGDSALYLCASSFVPASQQFFGPGTRLTVL.

The V gene is TRBV29-1, the J gene TRBJ2-1, with TRBD2 identical over 8 bases. In germline, CDR1 is SQVTM, CDR2 ANQGSEA. Trimming at V came to 6 bases and at J to 5 bases, leaving 9 bases not matched to a gene. The CDR3 sequence is 14 residues long. The CDR3, as DNA: TGCAGCGTGGGACATGGTAGCGGGAACAATGAGCAGTTCTTC. It yields the protein CSVGHGSGNNEQFF.